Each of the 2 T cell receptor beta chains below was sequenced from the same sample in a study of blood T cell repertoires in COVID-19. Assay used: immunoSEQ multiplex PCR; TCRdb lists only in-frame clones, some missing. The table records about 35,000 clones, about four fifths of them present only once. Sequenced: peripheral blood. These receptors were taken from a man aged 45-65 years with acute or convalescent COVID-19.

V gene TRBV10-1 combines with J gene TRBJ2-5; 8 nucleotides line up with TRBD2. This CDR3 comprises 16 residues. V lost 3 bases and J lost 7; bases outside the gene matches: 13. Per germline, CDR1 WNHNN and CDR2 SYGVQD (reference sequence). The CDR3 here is CASSEIPGGRLGTQYF. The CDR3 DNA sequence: TGCGCCAGCAGTGAAATCCCGGGAGGGAGGTTAGGGACCCAGTACTTC.

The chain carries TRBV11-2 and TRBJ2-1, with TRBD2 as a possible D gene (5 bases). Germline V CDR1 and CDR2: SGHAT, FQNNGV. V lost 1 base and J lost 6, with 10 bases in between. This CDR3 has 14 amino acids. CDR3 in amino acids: CASSLAGGGNEQFF. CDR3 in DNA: TGTGCCAGCAGCTTAGCGGGTGGAGGCAATGAGCAGTTCTTC.